The 5 T cell receptor beta chains below were found in one sample sequenced in a study of type 1 regulatory T cells. TCRdb re-analysed the reads in MiXCR, keeping a single row per CDR3 protein. The repertoire holds 75,000 to 100,000 distinct CDR3 sequences, with about a third as singletons. The material sequenced was CD4+ T cells, either the whole sample or a sorted fraction (not recorded which). These receptors all come from a human donor in good health.

The chain is built from TRBV7-8 and TRBJ2-1; TRBD1 is a possible D gene (6 bases). The CDR3 loop spans 15 amino acids. Germline V gene data show CDR1 as SGHVS and CDR2 as FQNEAQ. The ends were cut back, 5 bases at V and 4 bases at J, with 15 bases in the middle. CDR3 region: CASSPDRSRYNEQFF. The CDR3 region has the DNA TGTGCCAGCAGCCCCGACAGGTCGCGGTACAATGAGCAGTTCTTC. The full variable domain, with the rest looked up from reference TRBV7-8 and TRBJ2-1, is GAGVSQSPRYKVAKRGQDVALRCDPISGHVSLFWYQQALGQGPEFLTYFQNEAQLDKSGLPSDRFFAERPEGSVSTLKIQRTQQEDSAVYLCASSPDRSRYNEQFFGPGTRLTVL.

The chain links TRBV20-1 to TRBJ1-5, with a possible D match to TRBD1 (6 bases). Germline-derived CDR1 and CDR2 are DFQATT and SNEGSKA (reference sequence). Deletions cut 2 bases from V and 3 bases from J, with 11 bases between. This CDR3 spans 14 amino acids. CDR3 DNA: TGCAGTGCTAGAACGGGGGCCGACAATCAGCCCCAGCATTTT. Its protein is CSARTGADNQPQHF.

The V and J genes are TRBV5-4 and TRBJ2-1; TRBD1 aligns across 8 bases. V shed 0 bases, J shed 7 bases, and the junction held 6 bases outside the gene matches. Germline assignment: CDR1 SGHNT and CDR2 YYREEE (reference sequence). This CDR3 contains 15 residues. The CDR3 protein is CASSLGTDRGNEQFF. CDR3 nucleotides: TGTGCCAGCAGCTTGGGGACCGACAGGGGTAATGAGCAGTTCTTC.

There are a few counts of this clonotype. This chain uses TRBV3-1 with TRBJ2-1; the D is unclear. Trimming took off 1 base at V and 1 base at J, with 2 bases between the two ends. Germline CDR1 reads LGHDT; CDR2 reads YNNKEL (reference sequence). The CDR3 has 13 amino acids. CDR3 bases: TGTGCCAGCAGCCAAGGATCCTACAATGAGCAGTTCTTC. This codes for CASSQGSYNEQFF.

The V call is TRBV7-2, the J call TRBJ2-1; TRBD2 is a possible D gene (5 bases). Trimming left V 8 bases short and J 7 bases short, with 15 bases between. The length of the CDR3 is 13 residues. Germline V gives CDR1 SGHTA, CDR2 FQGNSA. The CDR3, as DNA: TGTGCCAGCTGGGAGACCCCGGGGAATGAGCAGTTCTTC. Translating it yields CASWETPGNEQFF.